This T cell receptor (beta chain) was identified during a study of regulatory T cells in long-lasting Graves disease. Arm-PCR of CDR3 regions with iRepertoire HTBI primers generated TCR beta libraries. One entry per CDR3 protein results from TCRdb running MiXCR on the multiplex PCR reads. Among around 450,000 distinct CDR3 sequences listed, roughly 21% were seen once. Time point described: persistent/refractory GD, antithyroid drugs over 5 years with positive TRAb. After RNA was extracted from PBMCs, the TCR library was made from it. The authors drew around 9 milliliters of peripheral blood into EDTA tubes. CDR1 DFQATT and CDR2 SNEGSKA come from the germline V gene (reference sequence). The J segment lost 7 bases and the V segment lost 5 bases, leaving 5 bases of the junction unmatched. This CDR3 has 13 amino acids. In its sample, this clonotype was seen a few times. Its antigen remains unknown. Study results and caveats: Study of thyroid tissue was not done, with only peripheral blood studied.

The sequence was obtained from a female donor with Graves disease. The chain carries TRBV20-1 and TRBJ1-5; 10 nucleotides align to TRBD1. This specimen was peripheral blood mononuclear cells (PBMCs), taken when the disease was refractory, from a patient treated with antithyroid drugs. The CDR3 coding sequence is TGCAGTGCTGTGGGACAGGGGATACAGCCCCAGCATTTT. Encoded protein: CSAVGQGIQPQHF.